This T cell receptor (beta chain) was sequenced in a study of shared clonotypes between healthy human individuals. Study outcomes and limitations: With several donors compared, about 5.2% of naive CD4 clonotypes were shared. Relative to their counterparts shared across all four donors, non-shared clonotypes exhibited diminished generation probabilities.

The V gene's germline CDR1 is SGHTS and CDR2 YDEGEE. Trimming pared 2 bases from V and 7 bases from J, leaving 16 bases between. The CDR3 consists of 15 residues. CD45RO negativity and positive selection for CCR7 defined naive CD8 cells, a population that excluded terminally differentiated effector memory CD45RA+ cells. To note about this clone: Its antigen remains unidentified.

Sequenced by immunoSEQ multiplex PCR; TCRdb stores in-frame clones only, minus some. The profile shows 660,000 or so clones, 90% to 97% of them singletons. This TCR was sampled from a young woman in good health. What was sequenced was naive CD8+ T cells sorted from blood. The V call is TRBV5-8, the J call TRBJ2-1; unclear D gene. The DNA of the CDR3 is TGTGCCAGCAGCTTTTCGCGCGGTCAAGGGAATGAGCAGTTCTTC. It yields the protein CASSFSRGQGNEQFF. Full variable domain (outside the CDR3, taken from reference TRBV5-8 and TRBJ2-1): EAGVTQSPTHLIKTRGQQATLRCSPISGHTSVYWYQQALGLGLQFLLWYDEGEERNRGNFPPRFSGRQFPNYSSELNVNALELEDSALYLCASSFSRGQGNEQFFGPGTRLTVL.